These 7 T cell receptor beta chains share one sample of origin, sequenced in a study of sequential checkpoint blockade in melanoma. The method was immunoSEQ multiplex PCR; TCRdb's version includes in-frame clones alone and lacks a portion of them. The table lists about 8,400 clones, 90% of them singletons. The treatment denotes: randomized to nivolumab then ipilimumab (arm A) or the reverse (arm B). The input for sequencing was CD8+ T cells sorted from blood (inferred from file names), taken from a patient given nivolumab and ipilimumab in sequence. The source is a human donor with melanoma.

The V gene is TRBV2, the J gene TRBJ1-2, with TRBD1 matching 11 bases. This CDR3 region has 15 residues. Looked up from germline, CDR1 is SNHLY and CDR2 is FYNNEI. The trim removed 8 bases at V and 8 bases at J, leaving 13 bases unmatched. For the CDR3, the DNA is TGTGCCAGCGGGTGGGAAAAGGACAGGGGGCACGGCTACACCTTC. The encoded protein is CASGWEKDRGHGYTF. The variable domain in full, with the rest retrieved from reference TRBV2 and TRBJ1-2, is EPEVTQTPSHQVTQMGQEVILRCVPISNHLYFYWYRQILGQKVEFLVSFYNNEISEKSEIFDDQFSVERPDGSNFTLKIRSTKLEDSAMYFCASGWEKDRGHGYTFGSGTRLTVV.

In its sample, this clone was seen once. V and J are TRBV11-2 and TRBJ2-2, with D unresolved. The CDR3 covers 15 residues. V was pared by 5 bases and J by 6 bases, with 16 bases between. The V gene's germline CDR1 is SGHAT and CDR2 FQNNGV. CDR3 bases: TGTGCCAGCAGCCCGCCGCTCGGCGGCGCCGGGGAGCTGTTTTTT. Translating it yields CASSPPLGGAGELFF.

A remark on this clone: The DNA is omitted, as the CDR3 cannot be located on it reliably, and the CDR3 follows TCRdb's listing. V is TRBV27 and J is TRBJ1-5. The CDR3 is made up of 13 amino acids, end residues included. Germline lookup yields CDR1 MNHEY and CDR2 SMNVEV (reference sequence). CDR3 region: CASSSSSDQPQHF.

The chain uses TRBV5-6 and TRBJ2-7; TRBD2 matches 10 bases. The length of the CDR3 is 15 residues. With V trimmed by 4 bases and J by 2 bases, 6 bases remained unmatched. Germline V gives CDR1 SGHDT, CDR2 YYEEEE. CDR3 bases: TGTGCCAGCAGCGGGGGACTAGCGTACGCCTACGAGCAGTACTTC. The encoded protein is CASSGGLAYAYEQYF. Looking up the rest from reference TRBV5-6 and TRBJ2-7 gives the full variable domain: DAGVTQSPTHLIKTRGQQVTLRCSPKSGHDTVSWYQQALGQGPQFIFQYYEEEERQRGNFPDRFSGHQFPNYSSELNVNALLLGDSALYLCASSGGLAYAYEQYFGPGTRLTVT.

This chain joins TRBV19 and TRBJ1-5, with 9 bases identical to TRBD1. Per germline, CDR1 LNHDA and CDR2 SQIVND (reference sequence). The V and J ends lost 7 bases and 3 bases, in that order; junction bases with no gene match: 10. This CDR3 spans 16 amino acids. Written as DNA, the CDR3 is TGTGCCAGTACCTTTGGGACAGGGCCTATCAATCAGCCCCAGCATTTT. Its translation is CASTFGTGPINQPQHF.

The table lists this clone with a few counts. The chain joins TRBV28 to TRBJ2-2; D may be TRBD2 (5 bases). The V gene's germline CDR1 is MDHEN and CDR2 SYDVKM. This CDR3 spans 11 amino acids. With 7 bases removed from V and 7 bases from J, the gap between germline ends came to 7 bases. The CDR3 DNA follows: TGTGCCAGCAAGAGCGGCGGGGAGCTGTTTTTT. Translated, it gives CASKSGGELFF.

The chain has TRBV30 and TRBJ1-2; D remains unclear. V lost 1 base and J lost 4, with 13 bases in between. This CDR3 has 14 amino acids. Germline CDR1 reads GTSNPN; CDR2 reads SVGIG (reference sequence). The DNA of the CDR3 is TGTGCCTGGAGTGCGTCCGGGAACGGCTATGGCTACACCTTC. Protein: CAWSASGNGYGYTF. The full variable domain, completed using reference TRBV30 and TRBJ1-2, is SQTIHQWPATLVQPVGSPLSLECTVEGTSNPNLYWYRQAAGRGLQLLFYSVGIGQISSEVPQNLSASRPQDRQFILSSKKLLLSDSGFYLCAWSASGNGYGYTFGSGTRLTVV.